This T cell receptor beta chain was retrieved from a study of blood T cells in healthy people across ages. The authors ran a second PCR of 7 to 11 cycles using a sample-barcoded 5' primer and a J-beta primer mix. From the 5' RACE reads, TCRdb called clonotypes with MiXCR, one entry per CDR3 protein. The table includes 780,000 or so distinct CDR3 sequences, about 55% detected once. Trimming cost V 6 bases and J 4 bases, with 15 bases left between them. The CDR3 has 14 residues. The germline gives CDR1 DFQATT, CDR2 SNEGSKA (reference sequence). This clonotype was counted only a few times. The source is a man older than 75 in good health. Material: blood. The chain carries TRBV20-1 and TRBJ1-4; TRBD1 might be the D (5 bases). The CDR3 loop reads CSATSGGSNEKLFF. The DNA for the CDR3 is TGCAGTGCCACCTCTGGGGGAAGTAATGAAAAACTGTTTTTT.